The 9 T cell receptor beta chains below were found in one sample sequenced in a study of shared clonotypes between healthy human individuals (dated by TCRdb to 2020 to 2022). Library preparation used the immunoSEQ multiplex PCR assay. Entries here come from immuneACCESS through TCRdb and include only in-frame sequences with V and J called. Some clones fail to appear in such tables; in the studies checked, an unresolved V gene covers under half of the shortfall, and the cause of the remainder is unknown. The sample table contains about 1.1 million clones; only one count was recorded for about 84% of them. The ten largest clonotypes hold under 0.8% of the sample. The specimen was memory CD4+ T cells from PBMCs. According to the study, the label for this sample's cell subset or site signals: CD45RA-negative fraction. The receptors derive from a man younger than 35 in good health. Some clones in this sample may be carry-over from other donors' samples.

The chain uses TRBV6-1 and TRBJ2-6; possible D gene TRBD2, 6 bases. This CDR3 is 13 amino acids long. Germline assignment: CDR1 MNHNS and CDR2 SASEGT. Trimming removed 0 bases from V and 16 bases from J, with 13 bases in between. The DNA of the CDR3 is TGTGCCAGCAGTGAAGCGGGATTGGGAGGACTGACTTTC. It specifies CASSEAGLGGLTF.

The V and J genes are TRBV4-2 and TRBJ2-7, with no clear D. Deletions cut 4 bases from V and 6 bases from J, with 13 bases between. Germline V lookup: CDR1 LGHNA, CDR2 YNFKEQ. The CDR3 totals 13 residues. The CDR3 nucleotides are TGTGCCAGCAGCCCCGGGTATTTGAGCGAGCAGTACTTC. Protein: CASSPGYLSEQYF.

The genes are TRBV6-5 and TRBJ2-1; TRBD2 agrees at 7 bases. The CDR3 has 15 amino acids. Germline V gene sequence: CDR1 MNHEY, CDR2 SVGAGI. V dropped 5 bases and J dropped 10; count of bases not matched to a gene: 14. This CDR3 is CASSPTLAGTKEQFF. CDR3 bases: TGTGCCAGCAGTCCGACTCTCGCCGGGACTAAGGAGCAGTTCTTC.

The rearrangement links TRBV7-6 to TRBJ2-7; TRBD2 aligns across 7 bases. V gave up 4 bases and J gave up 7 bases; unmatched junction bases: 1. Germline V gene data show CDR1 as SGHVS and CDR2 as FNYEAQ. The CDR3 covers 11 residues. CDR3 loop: CASSSGLEQYF. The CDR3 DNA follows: TGTGCCAGCAGCTCGGGACTAGAGCAGTACTTC.

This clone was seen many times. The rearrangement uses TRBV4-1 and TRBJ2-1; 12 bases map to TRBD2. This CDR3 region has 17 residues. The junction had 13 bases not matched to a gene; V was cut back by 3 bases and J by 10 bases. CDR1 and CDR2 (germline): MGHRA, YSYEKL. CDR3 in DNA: TGCGCCAGCAGCCATGGAGGCGAACTAGCGGGAGGACACGAGCAGTTCTTC. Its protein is CASSHGGELAGGHEQFF.

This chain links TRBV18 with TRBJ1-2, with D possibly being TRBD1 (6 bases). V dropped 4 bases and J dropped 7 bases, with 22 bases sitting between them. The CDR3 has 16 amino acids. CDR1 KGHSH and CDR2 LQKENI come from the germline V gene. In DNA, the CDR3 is TGTGCCAGCTCACAGACACAGGGAGAGGTCTTGGGTGGCTACACCTTC. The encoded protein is CASSQTQGEVLGGYTF. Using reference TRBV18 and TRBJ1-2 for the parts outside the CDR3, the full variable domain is NAGVMQNPRHLVRRRGQEARLRCSPMKGHSHVYWYRQLPEEGLKFMVYLQKENIIDESGMPKERFSAEFPKEGPSILRIQQVVRGDSAAYFCASSQTQGEVLGGYTFGSGTRLTVV.

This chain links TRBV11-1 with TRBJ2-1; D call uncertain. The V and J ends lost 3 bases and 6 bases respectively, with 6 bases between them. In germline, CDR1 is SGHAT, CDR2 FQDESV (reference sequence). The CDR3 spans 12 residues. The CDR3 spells CASSFLGNEQFF. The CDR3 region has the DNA TGTGCCAGCAGCTTCCTGGGCAATGAGCAGTTCTTC.

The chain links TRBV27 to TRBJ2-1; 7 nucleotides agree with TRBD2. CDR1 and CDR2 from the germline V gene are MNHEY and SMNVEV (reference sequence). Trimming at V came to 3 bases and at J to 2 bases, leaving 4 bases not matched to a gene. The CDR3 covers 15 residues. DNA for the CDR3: TGTGCCAGCAGTTTGGCGGGAGCAGCCTACAATGAGCAGTTCTTC. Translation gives CASSLAGAAYNEQFF.

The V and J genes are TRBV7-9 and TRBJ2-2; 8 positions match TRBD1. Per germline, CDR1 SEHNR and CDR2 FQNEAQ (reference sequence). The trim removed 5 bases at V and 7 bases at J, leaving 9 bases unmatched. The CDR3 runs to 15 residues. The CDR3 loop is CASSPGGGFGGELFF. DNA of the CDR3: TGTGCCAGCAGCCCAGGGGGCGGATTCGGCGGGGAGCTGTTTTTT.